The next 14 T cell receptor beta chains were all read from a single sample in a study of cytomegalovirus exposure and HLA in healthy donors. Primers for the PCR totalled 60 Vbeta and 13 Jbeta. Here immunoSEQ multiplex PCR was the method, and the copy in TCRdb shows in-frame clones only, minus some. Of 150,000 to 200,000 clones detected, 78% appear once; the ten largest clones hold approximately 13%. The source material was PBMCs. All receptors derive from a woman between 50 and 59 years old in good health and CMV-seropositive.

The genes are TRBV6-1 and TRBJ1-5; 9 positions agree with TRBD1. The V and J ends lost 4 bases and 4 bases, in that order; junction bases with no gene match: 5. Germline V gene data show CDR1 as MNHNS and CDR2 as SASEGT. The CDR3 runs 15 residues. CDR3 nucleotides: TGTGCCAGCAGTGCCATGGGACAGGGAAATCAGCCCCAGCATTTT. Its protein is CASSAMGQGNQPQHF.

V gene TRBV15 combines with J gene TRBJ2-2; D may be TRBD2 (6 bases). Germline V gene sequence: CDR1 LNHNV, CDR2 YYDKDF (reference sequence). Deletions cut 0 bases from V and 6 bases from J, with 8 bases between. This CDR3 is built from 14 residues. The chain's CDR3 is CATSREEGAGELFF. In DNA, the CDR3 is TGTGCCACCAGCAGAGAGGAGGGCGCCGGGGAGCTGTTTTTT. Full variable domain (missing parts from reference TRBV15 and TRBJ2-2): DAMVIQNPRYQVTQFGKPVTLSCSQTLNHNVMYWYQQKSSQAPKLLFHYYDKDFNNEADTPDNFQSRRPNTSFCFLDIRSPGLGDTAMYLCATSREEGAGELFFGEGSRLTVL.

This clone was seen a few times. The chain links TRBV7-9 to TRBJ2-1, with 8 bases identical to TRBD2. Unmatched junction bases numbered 7, after V lost 5 bases and J lost 1 base. The CDR3 spans 16 residues. From germline, CDR1 is SEHNR and CDR2 FQNEAQ (reference sequence). CDR3 in DNA: TGTGCCAGCAGCAGCAGCGGGGGTGGGTCCTACAATGAGCAGTTCTTC. Translated, it gives CASSSSGGGSYNEQFF.

The chain couples TRBV9 to TRBJ2-5, with D perhaps TRBD2 (6 bases). V gave up 4 bases and J gave up 1 base, with 11 bases separating them. The CDR3 has 14 amino acids. Germline values: CDR1 SGDLS, CDR2 YYNGEE. In DNA form, the CDR3 reads TGTGCCAGCAGCTCCGGGACTTCCCAAGAGACCCAGTACTTC. This gives the protein CASSSGTSQETQYF.

This rearrangement joins TRBV12-5 to TRBJ2-3, with 9 bases lining up with TRBD2. The CDR3 has 17 residues. The germline gives CDR1 LGHNT, CDR2 FRNRAP. V lost 0 bases to trimming and J lost 0 bases; unmatched junction nucleotides: 4. The CDR3 region is CASGLVPSGASTDTQYF. DNA of the CDR3: TGTGCTAGTGGTTTGGTCCCTAGCGGGGCTAGCACAGATACGCAGTATTTT.

The chain carries TRBV20-1 and TRBJ2-1; D unresolved. The CDR3 totals 11 residues. Trimming cost V 0 bases and J 6 bases, with 3 bases left between them. Germline CDR1 is DFQATT and CDR2 is SNEGSKA (reference sequence). Here the CDR3 reads CSARDLNEQFF. The CDR3 DNA follows: TGCAGTGCTAGAGATCTCAATGAGCAGTTCTTC.

The rearrangement links TRBV2 to TRBJ2-7; 11 bases fit TRBD2. After removal of 6 bases from V and 6 bases from J, the junction contained 4 bases not matched to a gene. The CDR3 has 13 residues. CDR1 is SNHLY and CDR2 is FYNNEI in the germline V gene. CDR3 in DNA: TGTGCCAGCAGGCTACTAGCGGGGGCCGAGCAGTACTTC. Its protein is CASRLLAGAEQYF.

In this sample, this clone turned up once. The chain links TRBV5-1 to TRBJ2-6, with 11 bases identical to TRBD1. The length of the CDR3 is 18 residues. Germline CDR1 reads SGHRS; CDR2 reads YFSETQ. J was trimmed by 0 bases and V by 4 bases; bases with no gene match: 6. The CDR3 DNA sequence: TGCGCCAGCAGCGTCGCCGGGACAGGGGGCTCTGGGGCCAACGTCCTGACTTTC. This encodes CASSVAGTGGSGANVLTF. Supplemented by reference TRBV5-1 and TRBJ2-6, the full variable domain reads KAGVTQTPRYLIKTRGQQVTLSCSPISGHRSVSWYQQTPGQGLQFLFEYFSETQRNKGNFPGRFSGRQFSNSRSEMNVSTLELGDSALYLCASSVAGTGGSGANVLTFGAGSRLTVL.

CDR3 nucleotides: TGTGCCTGGAGTCCCCGAGGTCCGGCTAGCGGTTACAATGAGCAGTTCTTC. The encoded protein is CAWSPRGPASGYNEQFF. The chain uses TRBV30 and TRBJ2-1, with 7 bases that match TRBD2. The CDR3 runs to 17 residues. The germline CDR1 and CDR2 sequences are GTSNPN and SVGIG (reference sequence). V was clipped by 2 bases and J by 4 bases; unmatched bases: 14. Looking up the rest from reference TRBV30 and TRBJ2-1 gives the full variable domain: SQTIHQWPATLVQPVGSPLSLECTVEGTSNPNLYWYRQAAGRGLQLLFYSVGIGQISSEVPQNLSASRPQDRQFILSSKKLLLSDSGFYLCAWSPRGPASGYNEQFFGPGTRLTVL.

The chain recombines TRBV7-9 with TRBJ1-2; D not certain. Per germline, CDR1 SEHNR and CDR2 FQNEAQ (reference sequence). The CDR3 has 15 amino acids. Between the trimmed V and J ends, which lost 0 bases and 4 bases, there was a span of 12 bases. DNA for the CDR3: TGTGCCAGCAGCTTAGCCTTTGGGCAGAGCTATGGCTACACCTTC. Its translation is CASSLAFGQSYGYTF.

V gene TRBV7-8 combines with J gene TRBJ1-5; 7 bases match TRBD1. Trimming took 1 base from V and 5 from J; bases not matched to a gene: 5. CDR3 size: 15 residues. Looked up from germline, CDR1 is SGHVS and CDR2 is FQNEAQ. CDR3 in amino acids: CASSLEGDSYQPQHF. The CDR3 DNA sequence: TGTGCCAGCAGCTTAGAAGGGGACAGCTATCAGCCCCAGCATTTT.

This rearrangement joins TRBV6-1 to TRBJ2-3, with 8 bases fitting TRBD2. From germline, CDR1 is MNHNS and CDR2 SASEGT. The CDR3 extends over 16 amino acids. J lost 3 bases, V lost 4 bases, and 9 bases had no gene match. CDR3 amino acids: CASSATGRGGTDTQYF. The CDR3 DNA is TGTGCCAGCAGTGCTACCGGACGGGGGGGAACAGATACGCAGTATTTT.

The rearrangement links TRBV4-2 to TRBJ2-3, with D maybe TRBD2 (6 bases). The CDR3 totals 15 residues. V lost 4 bases to trimming and J lost 3 bases, with 14 bases between them. The V gene's germline CDR1 is LGHNA and CDR2 YNFKEQ. The CDR3 region has the DNA TGTGCCAGCAGCCCAGCTCGGGGAGGAACAGATACGCAGTATTTT. Its protein product is CASSPARGGTDTQYF.

The chain has TRBV6-6 and TRBJ2-3; weak D call: TRBD1 (5 bases). V gave up 5 bases and J gave up 13 bases, with 13 bases separating them. The CDR3 spans 11 residues. Germline V gives CDR1 MNHNY, CDR2 SVGAGI (reference sequence). As DNA, the CDR3 is TGTGCCAGCAGTAGGCAGGGTTGGGAGTATTTT. Translated: CASSRQGWEYF.